This T cell receptor beta chain was sequenced in a study of blood T cell repertoires in COVID-19. The repertoire was sequenced with immunoSEQ multiplex PCR; TCRdb's copy has only in-frame clones and lacks some. The sample lists about 430,000 clones, about 90% seen once, with 0.75% to 0.85% in the top ten. Germline trimming cut 2 bases from V and 0 bases from J; bases unmatched to any gene: 8. Germline loops: CDR1 SGHRS, CDR2 YFSETQ. There are 18 residues in the CDR3. This receptor was obtained from a man between 18 and 29 years old with COVID-19, enrolled during active disease. Sequencing used peripheral blood. The J gene is TRBJ2-3, the V gene TRBV5-1; TRBD2 agrees at 11 bases. CDR3 bases: TGCGCCAGCAGCTTTATAACTAGCGGGGGTTCTAGCACAGATACGCAGTATTTT. This encodes CASSFITSGGSSTDTQYF.